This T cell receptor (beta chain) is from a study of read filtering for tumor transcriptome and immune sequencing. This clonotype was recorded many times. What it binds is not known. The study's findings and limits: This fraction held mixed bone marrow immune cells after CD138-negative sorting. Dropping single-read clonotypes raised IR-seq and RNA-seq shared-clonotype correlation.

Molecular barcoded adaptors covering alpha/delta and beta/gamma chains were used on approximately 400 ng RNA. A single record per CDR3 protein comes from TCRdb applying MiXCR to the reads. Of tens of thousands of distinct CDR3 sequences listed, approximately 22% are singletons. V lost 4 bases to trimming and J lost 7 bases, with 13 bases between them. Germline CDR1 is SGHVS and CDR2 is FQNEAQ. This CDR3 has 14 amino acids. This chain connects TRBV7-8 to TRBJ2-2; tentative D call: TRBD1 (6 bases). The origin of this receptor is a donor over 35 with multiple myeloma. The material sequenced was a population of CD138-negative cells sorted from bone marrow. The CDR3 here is CASSWNREGGELFF. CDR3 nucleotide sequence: TGTGCCAGCAGCTGGAACAGGGAAGGCGGGGAGCTGTTTTTT.